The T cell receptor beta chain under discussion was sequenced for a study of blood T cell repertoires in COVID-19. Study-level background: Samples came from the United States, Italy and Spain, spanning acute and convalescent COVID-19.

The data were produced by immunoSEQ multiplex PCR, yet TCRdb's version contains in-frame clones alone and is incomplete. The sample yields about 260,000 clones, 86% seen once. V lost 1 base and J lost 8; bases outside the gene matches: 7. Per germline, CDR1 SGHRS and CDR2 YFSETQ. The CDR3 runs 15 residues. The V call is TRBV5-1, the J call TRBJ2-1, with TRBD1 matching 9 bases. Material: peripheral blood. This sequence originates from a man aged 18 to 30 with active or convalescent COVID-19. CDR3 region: CASSLRQGEFDEQFF. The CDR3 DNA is TGCGCCAGCAGCTTGAGACAGGGGGAGTTCGATGAGCAGTTCTTC.